A selection of T cell receptor beta chains follows, all from one sample in a study of identical twins. TCRdb re-called the 5' RACE reads through MiXCR, storing one row per CDR3 protein. The sample holds hundreds of thousands of distinct CDR3 sequences, over 8.5% seen once. The same sample was also used in a study of yellow fever vaccine responses in identical twins.

The sample comprised PBMCs. Receptor source: a woman younger than 35 in good health. The CDR3 runs from the conserved cysteine through the conserved F or W. A D gene is named only where the DNA matches it firmly. A row's size may be missing; if present it is once, few, many or a size class.

J gene: TRBJ2-1; D gene: -; clone size: many; CDR3 length: 13; V gene: TRBV7-2; CDR3 protein: CASGLSSYNEQFF; CDR3 DNA: TGTGCTAGTGGTTTGAGCTCCTACAATGAGCAGTTCTTC
J gene: TRBJ2-3; D gene: -; clone size: many; CDR3 length: 14; V gene: TRBV12-3/TRBV12-4; CDR3 protein: CASSFYQGVDTQYF; CDR3 DNA: TGTGCCAGCAGTTTTTATCAGGGTGTAGATACGCAGTATTTT
J gene: TRBJ2-1; D gene: TRBD2; clone size: few; CDR3 length: 18; V gene: TRBV4-3; CDR3 protein: CASSIGLAGGAYYNEQFF; CDR3 DNA: TGCGCCAGCAGCATCGGACTAGCGGGAGGCGCTTACTACAATGAGCAGTTCTTC
J gene: TRBJ2-1; D gene: -; clone size: many; CDR3 length: 19; V gene: TRBV25-1; CDR3 protein: CASSEWEVLEKSSYNEQFF; CDR3 DNA: TGTGCCAGCAGTGAATGGGAAGTTCTGGAAAAAAGCTCCTACAATGAGCAGTTCTTC
J gene: TRBJ2-3; D gene: TRBD1; clone size: many; CDR3 length: 15; V gene: TRBV7-3; CDR3 protein: CASSLTGVGADTQYF; CDR3 DNA: TGTGCCAGCAGCCTAACAGGGGTAGGGGCAGATACGCAGTATTTT
J gene: TRBJ2-1; D gene: -; clone size: few; CDR3 length: 16; V gene: TRBV4-3; CDR3 protein: CASSQDRGPKYNEQFF; CDR3 DNA: TGCGCCAGCAGCCAAGATCGGGGACCTAAGTACAATGAGCAGTTCTTC
J gene: TRBJ2-7; D gene: -; clone size: few; CDR3 length: 14; V gene: TRBV28; CDR3 protein: CASSSRLRTYEQYF; CDR3 DNA: TGTGCCAGCAGTTCCCGGTTGCGGACCTACGAGCAGTACTTC
J gene: TRBJ2-7; D gene: -; clone size: -; CDR3 length: 14; V gene: TRBV3-1; CDR3 protein: CASSLGGPGYEQYF; CDR3 DNA: TGTGCCAGCAGCCTTGGGGGACCGGGCTACGAGCAGTACTTC
J gene: TRBJ2-7; D gene: TRBD2; clone size: -; CDR3 length: 14; V gene: TRBV6-4; CDR3 protein: CASSFDGGSYEQYF; CDR3 DNA: TGTGCCAGCAGTTTCGACGGGGGGAGTTACGAGCAGTACTTC
J gene: TRBJ2-3; D gene: TRBD1; clone size: few; CDR3 length: 15; V gene: TRBV5-1; CDR3 protein: CASSSGDRGLDTQYF; CDR3 DNA: TGCGCCAGCAGCTCCGGGGACAGGGGGCTTGACACGCAGTATTTT
J gene: TRBJ2-7; D gene: -; clone size: few; CDR3 length: 15; V gene: TRBV21-1; CDR3 protein: CASSKPLAVVYEQYF; CDR3 DNA: TGTGCCAGCAGCAAACCCCTAGCCGTGGTCTACGAGCAGTACTTC
J gene: TRBJ1-2; D gene: -; clone size: -; CDR3 length: 14; V gene: TRBV20-1; CDR3 protein: CSAREGNTGYGYTF; CDR3 DNA: TGCAGTGCTAGAGAAGGGAACACAGGCTATGGCTACACCTTC
J gene: TRBJ2-1; D gene: -; clone size: many; CDR3 length: 15; V gene: TRBV27; CDR3 protein: CASRPGWAGVNEQFF; CDR3 DNA: TGTGCCAGCAGGCCAGGTTGGGCCGGTGTGAATGAGCAGTTCTTC
J gene: TRBJ2-1; D gene: TRBD1; clone size: few; CDR3 length: 18; V gene: TRBV5-1; CDR3 protein: CASRLSGPGQGMKNEQFF; CDR3 DNA: TGCGCCAGCAGACTATCGGGACCGGGACAGGGGATGAAGAATGAGCAGTTCTTC
J gene: TRBJ2-7; D gene: -; clone size: few; CDR3 length: 14; V gene: TRBV7-9; CDR3 protein: CASSLDRGDYEQYF; CDR3 DNA: TGTGCCAGCAGCTTAGACCGAGGGGACTACGAGCAGTACTTC
J gene: TRBJ2-2; D gene: -; clone size: many; CDR3 length: 15; V gene: TRBV12-3/TRBV12-4; CDR3 protein: CASSPMRGGFGELFF; CDR3 DNA: TGTGCCAGCAGCCCCATGAGGGGGGGCTTCGGGGAGCTGTTTTTT
J gene: TRBJ2-7; D gene: -; clone size: many; CDR3 length: 14; V gene: TRBV20-1; CDR3 protein: CSARKSTATYEQYF; CDR3 DNA: TGCAGTGCCAGAAAATCCACAGCGACCTACGAGCAGTACTTC
J gene: TRBJ2-2; D gene: TRBD2; clone size: few; CDR3 length: 14; V gene: TRBV10-3; CDR3 protein: CASGTSVFTGELFF; CDR3 DNA: TGTGCCAGCGGGACTAGCGTATTCACCGGGGAGCTGTTTTTT
J gene: TRBJ2-7; D gene: -; clone size: many; CDR3 length: 18; V gene: TRBV4-3; CDR3 protein: CASSQGGGSAQGLYEQYF; CDR3 DNA: TGCGCCAGCAGCCAAGGAGGCGGGTCGGCCCAGGGATTGTACGAGCAGTACTTC
J gene: TRBJ2-1; D gene: TRBD1; clone size: few; CDR3 length: 15; V gene: TRBV6-2/TRBV6-3; CDR3 protein: CASTHRTGLPNEQFF; CDR3 DNA: TGTGCCAGCACCCACCGGACAGGGCTACCCAATGAGCAGTTCTTC
J gene: TRBJ2-5; D gene: TRBD1; clone size: -; CDR3 length: 14; V gene: TRBV7-9; CDR3 protein: CASSDQGARETQYF; CDR3 DNA: TGTGCCAGCAGCGACCAGGGGGCGAGGGAGACCCAGTACTTC
J gene: TRBJ1-1; D gene: -; clone size: many; CDR3 length: 15; V gene: TRBV6-1; CDR3 protein: CASNSGQHGTTEAFF; CDR3 DNA: TGTGCCAGCAACTCCGGACAACACGGAACCACTGAAGCTTTCTTT
J gene: TRBJ2-3; D gene: TRBD1; clone size: many; CDR3 length: 15; V gene: TRBV10-2; CDR3 protein: CASSTQGARTDTQYF; CDR3 DNA: TGCGCCAGCAGCACACAGGGGGCGCGGACAGATACGCAGTATTTT
J gene: TRBJ2-7; D gene: TRBD1; clone size: few; CDR3 length: 16; V gene: TRBV7-2; CDR3 protein: CASSLAGQGNNYEQYF; CDR3 DNA: TGTGCCAGCAGCTTAGCGGGACAGGGGAATAACTACGAGCAGTACTTC
J gene: TRBJ2-3; D gene: -; clone size: -; CDR3 length: 16; V gene: TRBV6-1; CDR3 protein: CASSAEMFTHRDTQYF; CDR3 DNA: TGTGCCAGCAGTGCGGAAATGTTCACACACAGAGATACGCAGTATTTT
J gene: TRBJ2-1; D gene: -; clone size: many; CDR3 length: 13; V gene: TRBV7-9; CDR3 protein: CASSPPLYNEQFF; CDR3 DNA: TGTGCCAGCAGCCCCCCACTTTACAATGAGCAGTTCTTC
J gene: TRBJ2-5; D gene: -; clone size: few; CDR3 length: 10; V gene: TRBV20-1; CDR3 protein: CSALQDWQYF; CDR3 DNA: TGCAGTGCCCTCCAAGATTGGCAGTACTTC
J gene: TRBJ1-3; D gene: -; clone size: many; CDR3 length: 14; V gene: TRBV27; CDR3 protein: CASSSGTAGNTIYF; CDR3 DNA: TGTGCCAGCAGTTCAGGGACCGCTGGAAACACCATATATTTT
J gene: TRBJ1-1; D gene: -; clone size: few; CDR3 length: 15; V gene: TRBV12-3/TRBV12-4; CDR3 protein: CASSLGWTAKAEAFF; CDR3 DNA: TGTGCCAGCAGTTTAGGTTGGACGGCCAAAGCTGAAGCTTTCTTT
J gene: TRBJ2-6; D gene: -; clone size: -; CDR3 length: 15; V gene: TRBV10-3; CDR3 protein: CAISDPGSGANVLTF; CDR3 DNA: TGTGCCATCAGTGATCCAGGGTCTGGGGCCAACGTCCTGACTTTC
J gene: TRBJ2-5; D gene: TRBD1; clone size: -; CDR3 length: 15; V gene: TRBV15; CDR3 protein: CATSRIGQGEGTQYF; CDR3 DNA: TGTGCCACCAGCAGGATCGGACAGGGGGAAGGGACCCAGTACTTC
J gene: TRBJ2-1; D gene: -; clone size: -; CDR3 length: 12; V gene: TRBV5-1; CDR3 protein: CASSPHRGEQFF; CDR3 DNA: TGCGCCAGCAGCCCCCACCGAGGGGAGCAGTTCTTC
J gene: TRBJ2-7; D gene: TRBD2; clone size: many; CDR3 length: 15; V gene: TRBV20-1; CDR3 protein: CSAAAMPGGIYEQYF; CDR3 DNA: TGCAGTGCAGCGGCCATGCCGGGGGGAATCTACGAGCAGTACTTC
J gene: TRBJ2-1; D gene: -; clone size: -; CDR3 length: 14; V gene: TRBV14; CDR3 protein: CASSRTRVNNEQFF; CDR3 DNA: TGTGCCAGCAGCCGTACGCGGGTTAACAATGAGCAGTTCTTC
J gene: TRBJ2-5; D gene: -; clone size: many; CDR3 length: 14; V gene: TRBV11-2; CDR3 protein: CASSLVFDDGTQYF; CDR3 DNA: TGTGCCAGCAGCTTAGTCTTCGACGACGGGACCCAGTACTTC
J gene: TRBJ2-3; D gene: -; clone size: many; CDR3 length: 13; V gene: TRBV29-1; CDR3 protein: CSAELGSKNTQYF; CDR3 DNA: TGCAGCGCAGAACTGGGTTCAAAGAATACGCAGTATTTT
J gene: TRBJ2-7; D gene: -; clone size: few; CDR3 length: 11; V gene: TRBV20-1; CDR3 protein: CSAQDPPEQYF; CDR3 DNA: TGCAGTGCCCAGGACCCCCCGGAGCAGTACTTC
J gene: TRBJ2-6; D gene: -; clone size: -; CDR3 length: 18; V gene: TRBV5-1; CDR3 protein: CASSGGQTGVSGANVLTF; CDR3 DNA: TGCGCCAGCAGCGGGGGACAGACGGGAGTTTCTGGGGCCAACGTCCTGACTTTC